This TCR beta chain was captured by sequencing in a study of T cells in Graves' hyperthyroidism and ophthalmopathy. Whole-study results and caveats: Clonotypes that were expanded in thyroid above 0.001 mostly appeared in blood too. Ophthalmopathy got predicted by the model a median 6.5 months before its onset.

Regarding this clonotype: The antigen remains unidentified.

TCR beta CDR3 regions were amplified from RNA transcripts. The TCR CDR3 was amplified in a first-round RT-PCR using the HTBI primer set. A single record per CDR3 protein comes from TCRdb applying MiXCR to the multiplex PCR reads. The repertoire holds about 570,000 distinct CDR3 sequences, with around 45% as singletons. Clinical symptoms, serum thyroxine, TRAb, thyroid ultrasound and orbital computed tomography informed diagnoses. The specimen was peripheral blood or thyroid tissue (not recorded which). The receptor's source is an adult woman with Graves' disease, either hyperthyroidism or ophthalmopathy (not recorded which).

The CDR3, as DNA: TGTGCCATCAGCCCAGCCCCGGGACAGGGATCCTACGAGCAGTACTTC. This codes for CAISPAPGQGSYEQYF. The chain has TRBV10-3 and TRBJ2-7; 9 bases match TRBD1. The CDR3 loop spans 16 amino acids. Germline CDR1 reads ENHRY; CDR2 reads SYGVKD. V shed 6 bases and J 1 base; nucleotides not matched to a gene: 10.